Listed below are T cell receptor beta chains from one sample, sequenced in a study of shared clonotypes between healthy human individuals. The table came from immunoSEQ multiplex PCR; TCRdb's copy has only in-frame clones and leaves some out. The table records around 240,000 clones, about 65% of them present only once. What was sequenced was memory CD4+ T cells sorted from blood. Every receptor here comes from a man aged 25-40 years in good health. CDR3s include the opening cysteine and the closing phenylalanine or tryptophan. The order of the fields is CDR3 protein, V gene, J gene.

CASSAGRDTEAFF,TRBV2,TRBJ1-1
CASSLAAGTGSNYGYTF,TRBV7-2,TRBJ1-2
CASSLGAPLVNEQFF,TRBV7-7,TRBJ2-1
CASSVPDRGLSNQPQHF,TRBV6-1,TRBJ1-5
CASSLTGIAKNIQYF,TRBV19,TRBJ2-4
CASSLDRNNEQFF,TRBV11-2,TRBJ2-1
CASSSLGQGKGQPQHF,TRBV6-5,TRBJ1-5
CASSLAGPTDTQYF,TRBV7-3,TRBJ2-3
CASSPIRFQGNEQFF,TRBV7-6,TRBJ2-1
CAWSTWGGDTEAFF,TRBV30,TRBJ1-1
CASSLNGNSYNEQFF,TRBV5-1,TRBJ2-1
CASSLRTGGFYSNQPQHF,TRBV28,TRBJ1-5
CASSFMGGTEAFF,TRBV5-4,TRBJ1-1
CASSHFGLLESAGVLFF,TRBV7-9,TRBJ2-1
CASSSSRWSNYEQYF,TRBV28,TRBJ2-7
CASSILGLALNEQFF,TRBV5-1,TRBJ2-1
CASSYMVQGTEAFF,TRBV6-5,TRBJ1-1
CASSVDAAMNTEAFF,TRBV9,TRBJ1-1
CASSYIRGNQPQHF,TRBV7-2,TRBJ1-5
CASSRGDLDTQYF,TRBV5-1,TRBJ2-3